One and the same sample provided the 13 T cell receptor beta chains below, sequenced in a study of PD-L1 blockade in urothelial cancer. Time point meaning: pretreatment peripheral blood. Clones were sequenced by immunoSEQ multiplex PCR, and TCRdb holds only the in-frame ones, with some missing. The sample yields 55,000 to 85,000 clones, 84% seen once. Sequencing was performed on PBMCs, taken around atezolizumab (anti-PD-L1) treatment. These receptors originate from a woman aged 70 to 79 with urothelial cancer.

The V call is TRBV5-1, the J call TRBJ2-7; the D is unclear. The CDR3 has 14 residues. Trimming removed 0 bases at V and 0 bases at J, with 7 bases between. Germline CDR1 reads SGHRS; CDR2 reads YFSETQ. The CDR3 loop is CASSLGESSYEQYF. DNA of the CDR3: TGCGCCAGCAGCTTGGGAGAAAGCTCCTACGAGCAGTACTTC.

The CDR3 reads CASSPTTNDQPQHF. The CDR3 coding sequence is TGTGCCAGCAGCCCCACTACCAACGATCAGCCCCAGCATTTT. V is TRBV7-2 and J is TRBJ1-5; D unresolved. Trimming took off 5 bases at V and 5 bases at J, with 13 bases between the two ends. CDR1 SGHTA and CDR2 FQGNSA come from the germline V gene. CDR3 size: 14 residues.

V and J are TRBV29-1 and TRBJ2-5; D call uncertain. The germline V gene encodes CDR1 SQVTM and CDR2 ANQGSEA. The CDR3 is made up of 10 amino acids. Deletions cut 5 bases from V and 7 bases from J, with 8 bases between. The DNA for the CDR3 is TGCAGCGTTTTAGTTGCGACCCAGTACTTC. Its translation: CSVLVATQYF.

The gene calls are TRBV5-8 and TRBJ2-2, with 10 nucleotides matching TRBD1. V lost 3 bases, J lost 3 bases, and 5 bases stayed unmatched. The CDR3 is made up of 16 amino acids. Germline-derived CDR1 and CDR2 are SGHTS and YDEGEE. CDR3 sequence reads: CASSSGQGVDTGELFF. The CDR3 DNA is TGTGCCAGCAGCTCCGGACAGGGGGTCGACACCGGGGAGCTGTTTTTT.

This clone was seen more than once but under ten times. V and J are TRBV6-1 and TRBJ1-5, with 7 bases aligning to TRBD1. Unmatched junction bases numbered 7, after V lost 5 bases and J lost 3 bases. The CDR3 covers 15 residues. In germline, CDR1 is MNHNS, CDR2 SASEGT. The CDR3 DNA reads TGTGCCAGCAGTTTTTCACAGGGGCCCAATCAGCCCCAGCATTTT. Encoded protein: CASSFSQGPNQPQHF.

This clone was found once. The chain uses TRBV5-8 and TRBJ2-3, with 8 bases identical to TRBD2. Per germline, CDR1 SGHTS and CDR2 YDEGEE. This CDR3 comprises 16 residues. V gave up 0 bases and J gave up 4 bases; unmatched junction bases: 7. The DNA of the CDR3 is TGTGCCAGCAGCTTGGGGCGGCGGGGGGCCTCAGATACGCAGTATTTT. The encoded protein is CASSLGRRGASDTQYF.

This clone was observed once. The gene calls are TRBV5-1 and TRBJ2-3, with D possibly TRBD2 on 6 matching bases. Germline V lookup: CDR1 SGHRS, CDR2 YFSETQ. V was trimmed by 0 bases and J by 0 bases, leaving 8 bases between them. The CDR3 sequence is 15 residues long. The CDR3 here is CASSLASASTDTQYF. CDR3 bases: TGCGCCAGCAGCTTGGCTAGCGCTAGCACAGATACGCAGTATTTT.

This chain links TRBV2 with TRBJ1-3, with D possibly matching TRBD1 (6 bases). This CDR3 has 14 amino acids. CDR1 and CDR2 from the germline V gene are SNHLY and FYNNEI. Trimming left V 6 bases short and J 2 bases short, with 11 bases between. Written as DNA, the CDR3 is TGTGCCAGCAGGGACACAGGGACTGGAAACACCATATATTTT. It codes for CASRDTGTGNTIYF.

V gene TRBV19 combines with J gene TRBJ2-5; D not certain. The germline CDR1 and CDR2 sequences are LNHDA and SQIVND (reference sequence). The CDR3 runs to 11 residues. V was cut by 3 bases and J by 4 bases, with 3 bases left in between. DNA of the CDR3: TGTGCCAGTAGTATGAGAGAGACCCAGTACTTC. Its protein is CASSMRETQYF.

The rearrangement links TRBV19 to TRBJ2-5, with 13 bases fitting TRBD2. With V trimmed by 6 bases and J by 5 bases, 12 bases remained unmatched. Germline V CDR1 and CDR2: LNHDA, SQIVND (reference sequence). This CDR3 spans 17 amino acids. In DNA form, the CDR3 reads TGTGCCAGTAGCCGTGGGACTAGCGGGGTCTTACGTGAGACCCAGTACTTC. Protein sequence: CASSRGTSGVLRETQYF. Using reference TRBV19 and TRBJ2-5 for the parts outside the CDR3, the full variable domain is DGGITQSPKYLFRKEGQNVTLSCEQNLNHDAMYWYRQDPGQGLRLIYYSQIVNDFQKGDIAEGYSVSREKKESFPLTVTSAQKNPTAFYLCASSRGTSGVLRETQYFGPGTRLLVL.

CDR3 coding DNA: TGTGCCAGTGGGACTAGCGGACAAGAGACCCAGTACTTC. Its translation is CASGTSGQETQYF. The V and J genes are TRBV14 and TRBJ2-5, with 11 bases lining up with TRBD2. The CDR3 covers 13 residues. Losses at the gene ends were 9 bases for V and 2 bases for J; bases not matched to a gene: 2. Germline values: CDR1 SGHDN, CDR2 FVKESK.

The rearrangement uses TRBV10-2 and TRBJ1-6, with D unresolved. Germline CDR1 and CDR2: WSHSY and SAAADI. There are 15 residues in the CDR3. Trimming cost V 5 bases and J 9 bases, with 17 bases left between them. Here the CDR3 reads CASSFREPRISPLHF. CDR3 nucleotides: TGCGCCAGCAGTTTTAGGGAGCCTCGGATTTCACCCCTCCACTTT.

The J gene is TRBJ2-7, the V gene TRBV29-1; maybe TRBD2 (6 bases). The CDR3 is 13 amino acids. The germline gives CDR1 SQVTM, CDR2 ANQGSEA. V was cut by 4 bases and J by 3 bases, with 13 bases left in between. CDR3 in amino acids: CSVGGRSFYEQYF. The DNA for the CDR3 is TGCAGCGTTGGAGGGAGGTCGTTCTACGAGCAGTACTTC.